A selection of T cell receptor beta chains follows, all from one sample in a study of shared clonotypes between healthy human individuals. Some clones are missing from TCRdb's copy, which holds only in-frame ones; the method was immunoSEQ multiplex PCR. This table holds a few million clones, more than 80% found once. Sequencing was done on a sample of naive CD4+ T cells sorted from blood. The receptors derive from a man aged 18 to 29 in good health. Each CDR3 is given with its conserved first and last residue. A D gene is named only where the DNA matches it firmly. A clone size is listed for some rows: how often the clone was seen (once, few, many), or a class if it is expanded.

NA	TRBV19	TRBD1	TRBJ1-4	CASSPGQVATNEKLFF	TGTGCCAGTAGTCCCGGACAGGTTGCAACTAATGAAAAACTGTTTTTT
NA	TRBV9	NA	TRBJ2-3	CASSDTGLASTDTQYF	TGTGCCAGCAGCGACACGGGACTGGCTAGCACAGATACGCAGTATTTT
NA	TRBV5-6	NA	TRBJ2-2	CASSLGKNTNTGELFF	TGTGCCAGCAGCTTGGGAAAGAACACGAACACCGGGGAGCTGTTTTTT
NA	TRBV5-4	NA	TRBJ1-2	CASSSMSGVNYGYTF	TGTGCCAGCAGCTCTATGTCAGGGGTTAACTATGGCTACACCTTC
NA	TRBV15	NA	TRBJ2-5	CATSSDILETQYF	TGTGCCACCAGCAGCGACATCTTAGAGACCCAGTACTTC
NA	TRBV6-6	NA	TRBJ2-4	CATTDKIAKNIQYF	TGTGCCACCACTGACAAAATAGCCAAAAACATTCAGTACTTC
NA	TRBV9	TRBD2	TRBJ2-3	CASSVAGGMADTQYF	TGTGCCAGCAGCGTAGCGGGGGGGATGGCAGATACGCAGTATTTT
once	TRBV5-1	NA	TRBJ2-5	CASSPGYRETQYF	TGCGCCAGCAGCCCGGGTTACCGGGAGACCCAGTACTTC
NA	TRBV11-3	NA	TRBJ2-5	CASSLGSRGGETQYF	TGTGCCAGCAGCTTAGGAAGTAGGGGTGGGGAGACCCAGTACTTC
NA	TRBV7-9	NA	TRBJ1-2	CASSLAEIYGYTF	TGTGCCAGCAGCTTAGCAGAAATTTATGGCTACACCTTC
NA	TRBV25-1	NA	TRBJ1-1	CASRGRTGNTEAFF	TGTGCCAGCAGGGGACGTACAGGGAACACTGAAGCTTTCTTT
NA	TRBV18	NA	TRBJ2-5	CASSLGRTEETQYF	TGTGCCAGCTCTCTAGGGAGGACGGAAGAGACCCAGTACTTC
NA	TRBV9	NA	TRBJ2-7	CASSVGAGDSYEQYF	TGTGCCAGCAGCGTAGGGGCAGGGGACTCCTACGAGCAGTACTTC
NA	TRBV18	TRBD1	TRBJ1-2	CASSPRTGDNYGYTF	TGTGCCAGCTCACCCCGGACAGGTGATAACTATGGCTACACCTTC
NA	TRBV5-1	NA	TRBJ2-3	CASSLEGTTDTQYF	TGCGCCAGCAGCTTGGAGGGAACGACAGATACGCAGTATTTT
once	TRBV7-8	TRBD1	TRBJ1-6	CASSSDRAVMNSPLHF	TGTGCCAGCAGCTCGGACAGGGCGGTGATGAATTCACCCCTCCACTTT
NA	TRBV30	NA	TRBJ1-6	CAWTGWVNSPLHF	TGTGCCTGGACAGGGTGGGTAAATTCACCCCTCCACTTT
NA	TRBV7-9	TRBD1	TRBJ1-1	CASSRTGGDGEAFF	TGTGCCAGCAGCCGGACAGGGGGAGACGGTGAAGCTTTCTTT
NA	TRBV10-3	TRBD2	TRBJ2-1	CASSREGPSYNEQFF	TGTGCCTCCTCGAGGGAGGGCCCCTCCTACAATGAGCAGTTCTTC
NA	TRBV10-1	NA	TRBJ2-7	CASSEFGTSLDEQYF	TGCGCCAGCAGTGAGTTTGGGACTTCACTCGACGAGCAGTACTTC
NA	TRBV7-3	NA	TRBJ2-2	CASSSGTPNTGELFF	TGTGCCAGCAGCTCCGGGACCCCGAACACCGGGGAGCTGTTTTTT
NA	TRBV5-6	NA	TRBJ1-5	CASSLRARVGQPQHF	TGTGCCAGCAGCTTGAGGGCAAGAGTAGGCCAGCCCCAGCATTTT
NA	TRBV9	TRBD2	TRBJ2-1	CASSVLGTSGGNEQFF	TGTGCCAGCAGCGTACTGGGGACTAGCGGGGGTAATGAGCAGTTCTTC
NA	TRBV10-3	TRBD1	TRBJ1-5	CAIGQGSNQPQHF	TGTGCCATCGGACAGGGGAGCAATCAGCCCCAGCATTTT
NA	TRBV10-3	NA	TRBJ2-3	CAISEKPDTQYF	TGTGCCATCAGTGAAAAGCCCGATACGCAGTATTTT
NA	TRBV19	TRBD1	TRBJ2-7	CATRQGYEQYF	TGTGCCACCCGACAGGGCTACGAGCAGTACTTC
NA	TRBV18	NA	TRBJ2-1	CASSPGTGWNEQFF	TGTGCCAGCTCACCAGGTACAGGGTGGAATGAGCAGTTCTTC
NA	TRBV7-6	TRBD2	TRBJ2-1	CASSLAGSSYNEQFF	TGTGCCAGCAGCCTAGCGGGGTCCTCCTACAATGAGCAGTTCTTC
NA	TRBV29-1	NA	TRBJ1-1	CSVSRWGTEAFF	TGCAGCGTTAGTAGGTGGGGCACTGAAGCTTTCTTT
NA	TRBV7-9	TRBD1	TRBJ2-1	CASSLGGTGGVLNEQFF	TGTGCCAGCAGCTTAGGAGGGACAGGGGGCGTTTTGAATGAGCAGTTCTTC
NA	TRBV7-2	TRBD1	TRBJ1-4	CASSLASQGVEKLFF	TGTGCCAGCAGCTTAGCTTCGCAGGGGGTTGAAAAACTGTTTTTT
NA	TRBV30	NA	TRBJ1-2	CAWSVPGVGGYTF	TGTGCCTGGAGTGTACCAGGGGTGGGTGGCTACACCTTC
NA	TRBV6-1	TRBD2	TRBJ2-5	CASSARLAGETQYF	TGTGCCAGCAGTGCAAGGCTAGCGGGTGAGACCCAGTACTTC
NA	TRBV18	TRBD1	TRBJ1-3	CASSPTGQGAYTIYF	TGTGCCAGCTCACCAACGGGACAGGGGGCATACACCATATATTTT
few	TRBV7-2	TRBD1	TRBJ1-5	CASSVGTGNQPQHF	TGTGCCAGCAGCGTCGGGACAGGTAATCAGCCCCAGCATTTT
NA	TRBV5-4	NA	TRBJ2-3	CASSLLTSSDTQYF	TGTGCCAGCAGCTTGCTGACTAGTTCAGATACGCAGTATTTT
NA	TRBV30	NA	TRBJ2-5	CAWSVRGWYQETQYF	TGTGCCTGGAGTGTACGGGGGTGGTACCAAGAGACCCAGTACTTC
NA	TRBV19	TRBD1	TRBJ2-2	CASTPQGAGELFF	TGTGCCAGTACCCCCCAGGGGGCCGGGGAGCTGTTTTTT
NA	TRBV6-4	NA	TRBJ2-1	CASSDSVRNDHNEQFF	TGTGCCAGCAGTGACTCTGTGCGGAACGATCACAATGAGCAGTTCTTC
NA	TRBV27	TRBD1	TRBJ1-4	CASSQDRSPATNEKLFF	TGTGCCAGCAGTCAGGACAGGTCCCCTGCAACTAATGAAAAACTGTTTTTT
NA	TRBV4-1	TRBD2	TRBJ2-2	CASKLFGTSGATNTGELFF	TGCGCCAGCAAGCTCTTTGGGACTAGCGGGGCAACCAACACCGGGGAGCTGTTTTTT
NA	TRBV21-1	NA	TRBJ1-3	CASSKVDRQAGNTIYF	TGTGCCAGCAGCAAAGTGGATCGGCAGGCGGGAAACACCATATATTTT
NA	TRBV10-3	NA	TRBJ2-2	CAISEGTTIGELFF	TGTGCCATCAGTGAAGGGACCACCATCGGGGAGCTGTTTTTT
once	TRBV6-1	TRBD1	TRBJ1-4	CASSEPEVPGQHNEKLFF	TGTGCCAGCAGTGAACCAGAGGTCCCGGGACAGCATAATGAAAAACTGTTTTTT
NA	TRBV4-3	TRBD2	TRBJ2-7	CASSQDWGTISYEQYF	TGCGCCAGCAGCCAAGATTGGGGGACTATTTCCTACGAGCAGTACTTC
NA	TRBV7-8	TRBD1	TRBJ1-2	CASSLGGQAAGGYTF	TGTGCCAGCAGCTTAGGGGGACAGGCCGCGGGAGGCTACACCTTC
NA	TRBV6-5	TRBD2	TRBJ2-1	CASRPAGVSYNEQFF	TGTGCCAGCAGACCCGCGGGGGTCTCCTACAATGAGCAGTTCTTC
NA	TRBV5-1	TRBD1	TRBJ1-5	CASSPGVGQGGQPQHF	TGCGCCAGCAGCCCGGGGGTGGGACAGGGTGGTCAGCCCCAGCATTTT
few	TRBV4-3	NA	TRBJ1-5	CASSQEPYNQPQHF	TGCGCCAGCAGCCAAGAGCCCTACAATCAGCCCCAGCATTTT
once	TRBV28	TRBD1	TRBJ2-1	CASSPTGTAGHNEQFF	TGTGCCAGCAGTCCTACCGGGACAGCAGGACACAATGAGCAGTTCTTC
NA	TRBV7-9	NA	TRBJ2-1	CASSLPKDGLGYNEQFF	TGTGCCAGCAGCTTACCCAAGGACGGGCTAGGTTACAATGAGCAGTTCTTC